Listed below are T cell receptor beta chains from one sample, sequenced in a study of response to subunit inactivated influenza vaccine. TCRdb recomputed calls from the RT-PCR reads with MiXCR, one row per CDR3 protein. This sample yields about 540,000 distinct CDR3 sequences, of which less than 25% are seen a single time; 2.5% to 3% belongs to the top ten. This sample also belongs to another study, concerning T cells expressing NK-cell markers.

The source material was CD4+ T cells sorted from PBMCs, sampled 11 to 12 days after vaccination. These receptors were obtained from a man aged 50 or older who received an inactivated influenza vaccine. Both conserved end residues are part of each CDR3. The order of the fields is clone size, J gene, D gene, V gene, CDR3 DNA, CDR3 protein. D genes are given only for firm matches. Size is stated for part of the rows, as once, few or many counts, or as a class when the clone is expanded.

clone size: NA; J gene: TRBJ2-7; D gene: NA; V gene: TRBV5-1; CDR3 DNA: TGCGCCAGCAGCTTGGAGAGCGGGCGAGGGGAGCAGTACTTC; CDR3 protein: CASSLESGRGEQYF
clone size: NA; J gene: TRBJ1-5; D gene: NA; V gene: TRBV12-3/TRBV12-4; CDR3 DNA: TGTGCCAGCAGCTATACGGGGGTCTCCCTCAATCAGCCCCAGCATTTT; CDR3 protein: CASSYTGVSLNQPQHF
clone size: NA; J gene: TRBJ2-1; D gene: TRBD2; V gene: TRBV24-1; CDR3 DNA: TGTGCCACCAGTGATGCGGGGGGGGCGCGAAGCAATGAGCAGTTCTTC; CDR3 protein: CATSDAGGARSNEQFF
clone size: NA; J gene: TRBJ2-1; D gene: NA; V gene: TRBV12-3/TRBV12-4; CDR3 DNA: TGTGCCAGCAGTTTAGTCCTCGCTGTCACCTACAATGAGCAGTTCTTC; CDR3 protein: CASSLVLAVTYNEQFF
clone size: NA; J gene: TRBJ2-2; D gene: TRBD1; V gene: TRBV6-5; CDR3 DNA: TGTGCCAGCAGTTACTCGTATACAGGGGCGGCCAAAACCGGGGAGCTGTTTTTT; CDR3 protein: CASSYSYTGAAKTGELFF
clone size: few; J gene: TRBJ2-1; D gene: NA; V gene: TRBV10-3; CDR3 DNA: TGTGCCACCACGACAGGAGGCGACTACAATGAGCAGTTCTTC; CDR3 protein: CATTTGGDYNEQFF
clone size: NA; J gene: TRBJ1-4; D gene: NA; V gene: TRBV7-2; CDR3 DNA: TGTGCCAGCAGCTTAGTGAGGTCCCCCAATGAAAAACTGTTTTTT; CDR3 protein: CASSLVRSPNEKLFF
clone size: NA; J gene: TRBJ1-5; D gene: TRBD1; V gene: TRBV6-1; CDR3 DNA: TGTGCCAGCAGTACCTTAGACAGGGCCTATAGCAATCAGCCCCAGCATTTT; CDR3 protein: CASSTLDRAYSNQPQHF
clone size: many; J gene: TRBJ1-5; D gene: NA; V gene: TRBV7-2; CDR3 DNA: TGTGCCAGCAGCCTCCGTTCCCAGCCCCAGCATTTT; CDR3 protein: CASSLRSQPQHF
clone size: few; J gene: TRBJ2-3; D gene: TRBD2; V gene: TRBV4-3; CDR3 DNA: TGCGCCAGCAGCCCTAGCGGGGCACGCACAGATACGCAGTATTTT; CDR3 protein: CASSPSGARTDTQYF
clone size: NA; J gene: TRBJ1-5; D gene: NA; V gene: TRBV7-8; CDR3 DNA: TGTGCCAGCAGCTTTAGGAGGACGGGGCGAAATCAGCCCCAGCATTTT; CDR3 protein: CASSFRRTGRNQPQHF
clone size: few; J gene: TRBJ2-3; D gene: TRBD1; V gene: TRBV6-2/TRBV6-3; CDR3 DNA: TGTGCCAGCAGCACCCGACAGGGATGGGACACAGATACGCAGTATTTT; CDR3 protein: CASSTRQGWDTDTQYF
clone size: NA; J gene: TRBJ2-5; D gene: NA; V gene: TRBV3-1; CDR3 DNA: TGTGCCAGCAGCCAAGAATCGGGGGGCGCATTCCAGACCCAGTACTTC; CDR3 protein: CASSQESGGAFQTQYF
clone size: NA; J gene: TRBJ2-5; D gene: NA; V gene: TRBV6-1; CDR3 DNA: TGTGCCACCAAGAAGTTGGGTAACCAAGAGACCCAGTACTTC; CDR3 protein: CATKKLGNQETQYF
clone size: NA; J gene: TRBJ2-5; D gene: TRBD2; V gene: TRBV20-1; CDR3 DNA: TGCAGTTCTACTCGGACTAGTCAAGAGACCCAGTACTTC; CDR3 protein: CSSTRTSQETQYF
clone size: NA; J gene: TRBJ1-2; D gene: NA; V gene: TRBV20-1; CDR3 DNA: TGCAGTGCTAGTCACGAGGTCAACTATGGCTACACCTTC; CDR3 protein: CSASHEVNYGYTF
clone size: few; J gene: TRBJ1-3; D gene: NA; V gene: TRBV27; CDR3 DNA: TGTGCCAGCAGTTTATCGCGGCAGGGAAACACCATATATTTT; CDR3 protein: CASSLSRQGNTIYF
clone size: NA; J gene: TRBJ1-5; D gene: TRBD1; V gene: TRBV28; CDR3 DNA: TGTGCCAGCTTAAGGACAGGGGTTCAGCCCCAGCATTTT; CDR3 protein: CASLRTGVQPQHF
clone size: NA; J gene: TRBJ2-3; D gene: NA; V gene: TRBV20-1; CDR3 DNA: TGCAGTGCTATCGGAGCGGGACACAGGATGGGAACAGATACGCAGTATTTT; CDR3 protein: CSAIGAGHRMGTDTQYF
clone size: few; J gene: TRBJ2-5; D gene: NA; V gene: TRBV7-9; CDR3 DNA: TGTGCCAGCAGCCCCGGACTATTCGAACAAGAGACCCAGTACTTC; CDR3 protein: CASSPGLFEQETQYF
clone size: NA; J gene: TRBJ2-5; D gene: TRBD2; V gene: TRBV6-5; CDR3 DNA: TGTGCCAGCAGACTCGCCGGGACTAGCCAAGAGACCCAGTACTTC; CDR3 protein: CASRLAGTSQETQYF
clone size: few; J gene: TRBJ2-7; D gene: NA; V gene: TRBV10-3; CDR3 DNA: TGTGCCATCAGCAGGGAGCGCTCCTACGAGCAGTACTTC; CDR3 protein: CAISRERSYEQYF
clone size: NA; J gene: TRBJ2-3; D gene: TRBD2; V gene: TRBV12-3/TRBV12-4; CDR3 DNA: TGTGCCAGCAGACACCTAGCGGGGGCGACTCCAGATACGCAGTATTTT; CDR3 protein: CASRHLAGATPDTQYF
clone size: few; J gene: TRBJ2-7; D gene: NA; V gene: TRBV14; CDR3 DNA: TGTGCCAGCAGCCAAGATATCGGGGACTCCTACGAGCAGTACTTC; CDR3 protein: CASSQDIGDSYEQYF
clone size: NA; J gene: TRBJ2-7; D gene: NA; V gene: TRBV14; CDR3 DNA: TGTGCCAGCAGCCGACTATCAACCTACGAGCAGTACTTC; CDR3 protein: CASSRLSTYEQYF
clone size: many; J gene: TRBJ2-1; D gene: NA; V gene: TRBV7-2; CDR3 DNA: TGTGCCAGCCGTTTATCTGGACCCTCCAATGAGCAGTTCTTC; CDR3 protein: CASRLSGPSNEQFF
clone size: NA; J gene: TRBJ1-1; D gene: NA; V gene: TRBV4-2; CDR3 DNA: TGTGCCAGCAGCCAAGATCGGGGGGATGCTGAAGCTTTCTTT; CDR3 protein: CASSQDRGDAEAFF
clone size: NA; J gene: TRBJ2-7; D gene: NA; V gene: TRBV11-2; CDR3 DNA: TGTGCCAGCAGCTCCATAGGACACGGACGCTACGAGCAGTACTTC; CDR3 protein: CASSSIGHGRYEQYF
clone size: NA; J gene: TRBJ2-1; D gene: TRBD1; V gene: TRBV19; CDR3 DNA: TGTGCCAGTAGTAGAGAGACAGGGTCTTTTTCAAATGAGCAGTTCTTC; CDR3 protein: CASSRETGSFSNEQFF
clone size: few; J gene: TRBJ2-5; D gene: TRBD1; V gene: TRBV24-1; CDR3 DNA: TGTGCCACCAGTGATTCCGCCCGGACAGGGCGAGGGCAAGAGACCCAGTACTTC; CDR3 protein: CATSDSARTGRGQETQYF
clone size: many; J gene: TRBJ1-3; D gene: NA; V gene: TRBV5-6; CDR3 DNA: TGTGCCAGCAGCACTGGGACCTCTGGAAACACCATATATTTT; CDR3 protein: CASSTGTSGNTIYF
clone size: NA; J gene: TRBJ2-5; D gene: TRBD2; V gene: TRBV20-1; CDR3 DNA: TGCAGTGCTAGCGGGGTGACTAGCTGGGAGACCCAGTACTTC; CDR3 protein: CSASGVTSWETQYF
clone size: once; J gene: TRBJ2-5; D gene: TRBD2; V gene: TRBV20-1; CDR3 DNA: TGCAGTGCTAGAGTCGTGACTAGCGCCCAAGAGACCCAGTACTTC; CDR3 protein: CSARVVTSAQETQYF
clone size: few; J gene: TRBJ2-1; D gene: NA; V gene: TRBV2; CDR3 DNA: TGTGCCAGCAGTGACGGGGCAGGGAGGAATGAGCAGTTCTTC; CDR3 protein: CASSDGAGRNEQFF
clone size: many; J gene: TRBJ2-2; D gene: NA; V gene: TRBV28; CDR3 DNA: TGTGCCAGCACTGCCGGGTCTAACACCGGGGAGCTGTTTTTT; CDR3 protein: CASTAGSNTGELFF
clone size: NA; J gene: TRBJ2-6; D gene: NA; V gene: TRBV25-1; CDR3 DNA: TGTGCCAGCAGTGACAGCTCGGACAGCTCTGGGGCCAACGTCCTGACTTTC; CDR3 protein: CASSDSSDSSGANVLTF
clone size: NA; J gene: TRBJ2-3; D gene: TRBD1; V gene: TRBV4-2; CDR3 DNA: TGTGCCAGCAGCCAAGGACAGGGGGCAGCGGATACGCAGTATTTT; CDR3 protein: CASSQGQGAADTQYF
clone size: many; J gene: TRBJ2-1; D gene: TRBD2; V gene: TRBV7-9; CDR3 DNA: TGTGCCAGCAGCCCGGGACTAGCGGTCTACAATGAGCAGTTCTTC; CDR3 protein: CASSPGLAVYNEQFF
clone size: NA; J gene: TRBJ2-4; D gene: NA; V gene: TRBV11-1; CDR3 DNA: TGTGCCAGCAGCTCGCTTAGGGGCGACAGGATTATTTCCAAAAACATTCAGTACTTC; CDR3 protein: CASSSLRGDRIISKNIQYF
clone size: NA; J gene: TRBJ2-6; D gene: NA; V gene: TRBV9; CDR3 DNA: TGTGCCAGCAGCGTGACAGCAGGCTCTGGGGCCAACGTCCTGACTTTC; CDR3 protein: CASSVTAGSGANVLTF
clone size: many; J gene: TRBJ1-1; D gene: NA; V gene: TRBV28; CDR3 DNA: TGTGCCAGCAGTTCCGGGATGAACACTGAAGCTTTCTTT; CDR3 protein: CASSSGMNTEAFF
clone size: NA; J gene: TRBJ1-1; D gene: NA; V gene: TRBV4-1; CDR3 DNA: TGCGCCAGCAGCCAAGGGAGGGCAGAAAACACTGAAGCTTTCTTT; CDR3 protein: CASSQGRAENTEAFF
clone size: NA; J gene: TRBJ2-5; D gene: NA; V gene: TRBV20-1; CDR3 DNA: TGCAGTGCCAGGGACTCCAGGGAGCTCGGGACCCAGTACTTC; CDR3 protein: CSARDSRELGTQYF
clone size: few; J gene: TRBJ2-7; D gene: NA; V gene: TRBV5-1; CDR3 DNA: TGCGCCAGCAGCTTGGGTGGGGCTGAAAACGAGCAGTACTTC; CDR3 protein: CASSLGGAENEQYF
clone size: NA; J gene: TRBJ1-1; D gene: NA; V gene: TRBV10-3; CDR3 DNA: TGTGCCACGAAGCCGCAGGGAGGGGGAGAGACTGAAGCTTTCTTT; CDR3 protein: CATKPQGGGETEAFF
clone size: few; J gene: TRBJ1-5; D gene: NA; V gene: TRBV2; CDR3 DNA: TGTGCCAGCCTCGGGGGTAACAATCAGCCCCAGCATTTT; CDR3 protein: CASLGGNNQPQHF
clone size: few; J gene: TRBJ1-6; D gene: TRBD1; V gene: TRBV5-1; CDR3 DNA: TGCGCCAGCAGCTTGGAGAGGACAGGGAATTCACCCCTCCACTTT; CDR3 protein: CASSLERTGNSPLHF
clone size: NA; J gene: TRBJ2-3; D gene: NA; V gene: TRBV29-1; CDR3 DNA: TGCAGCGTTGGGCCAGGGGCCACAGATACGCAGTATTTT; CDR3 protein: CSVGPGATDTQYF
clone size: NA; J gene: TRBJ2-1; D gene: NA; V gene: TRBV5-6; CDR3 DNA: TGTGCCAGCAGCTTGGCCATTGAGCAGTTCTTC; CDR3 protein: CASSLAIEQFF
clone size: many; J gene: TRBJ2-7; D gene: NA; V gene: TRBV7-3; CDR3 DNA: TGTGCCAGCAGCTCAGGACTGAATAACGAGCAGTACTTC; CDR3 protein: CASSSGLNNEQYF
clone size: NA; J gene: TRBJ2-1; D gene: NA; V gene: TRBV27; CDR3 DNA: TGTGCCAGCAGGAGGTCAGCACCCTACAATGAGCAGTTCTTC; CDR3 protein: CASRRSAPYNEQFF
clone size: few; J gene: TRBJ2-5; D gene: NA; V gene: TRBV12-3/TRBV12-4; CDR3 DNA: TGTGCCAGCAGTCCGATTGGGCAGGGCCAAGAGTCCCAGTACTTC; CDR3 protein: CASSPIGQGQESQYF
clone size: few; J gene: TRBJ1-2; D gene: NA; V gene: TRBV5-1; CDR3 DNA: TGCGCCAGCAGCTCCCGGACCTTCTATGGCTACACCTTC; CDR3 protein: CASSSRTFYGYTF